This T cell receptor (beta chain) came from a study of cytomegalovirus exposure and HLA in healthy donors. Germline trimming cut 5 bases from V and 5 bases from J; bases unmatched to any gene: 13. Per the germline V gene, CDR1 is SGHTA and CDR2 is FQGNSA. The CDR3 totals 16 residues. The PCR ran on 60 Vbeta and 13 Jbeta primers. Produced via immunoSEQ multiplex PCR; TCRdb's table is partial and in-frame only. The sample includes 95,000 to 100,000 clones, under 85% of them seen just once. On this clone itself: The antigen is unknown.

Overall study findings and caveats: Reportedly, a later analysis found an Asian-associated ancestry cluster had fewer N-insertions than the approximately 640-donor mean.

The source material was PBMCs. The receptor was isolated from a man aged 35-49 years in good health and CMV-seronegative. The chain couples TRBV7-2 to TRBJ2-5; 8 nucleotides agree with TRBD2. CDR3 sequence: CASSPPRRGGGETQYF. DNA of the CDR3: TGTGCCAGCAGCCCCCCCCGCCGGGGGGGCGGGGAGACCCAGTACTTC.